Sequencing of this T cell receptor (beta chain) was carried out in a study of cytomegalovirus exposure and HLA in healthy donors. General observations from the study: About 180 TCR beta chains were listed as cytomegalovirus-associated. Rarity characterized most TCR sequences, yet some public TCRs appeared in many donors.

The CDR3 is 14 amino acids. From germline, CDR1 is SGHTA and CDR2 FQGNSA. The V end was cut by 3 bases, the J end by 4 bases, with 9 bases between. About this clone: Its antigen is not known.

Sequenced by immunoSEQ multiplex PCR; TCRdb stores in-frame clones only, minus some. The sample carries under 250,000 clones, roughly 87% recorded once. Separation from the roughly 670-subject first cohort characterized the roughly 130-subject validation cohort, to which the donors belonged. The receptor comes from a man between 18 and 35 years old in good health and CMV-seropositive. V is TRBV7-2 and J is TRBJ2-2; D is undetermined. The sequenced material came from PBMCs. In nucleotides, the CDR3 is TGTGCCAGCAGCTTGTTAGTGAGCACCGGGGAGCTGTTTTTT. It specifies CASSLLVSTGELFF. The whole variable domain, filled in from reference TRBV7-2 and TRBJ2-2, reads GAGVSQSPSNKVTEKGKDVELRCDPISGHTALYWYRQSLGQGLEFLIYFQGNSAPDKSGLPSDRFSAERTGGSVSTLTIQRTQQEDSAVYLCASSLLVSTGELFFGEGSRLTVL.